The 20 T cell receptor beta chains below come from one sample, sequenced in a study of T cell responses to AZD1222 COVID-19 vaccine. Libraries were prepared by immunoSEQ multiplex PCR; TCRdb keeps only in-frame clonotypes and omits some of them. The sample holds about 150,000 clones, roughly nine tenths seen once. Material: peripheral blood, obtained on day 0 of MenACWY control vaccination. The receptors originated from an adult in good health.

The chain recombines TRBV19 with TRBJ1-5; D is unresolved. There are 15 residues in the CDR3. Trimming removed 3 bases at V and 10 bases at J, with 19 bases between. The germline CDR1 and CDR2 sequences are LNHDA and SQIVND (reference sequence). The CDR3 is CASSIVTRTGQPQHF. The CDR3 DNA reads as TGTGCCAGTAGTATTGTGACCAGAACGGGTCAACCCCAGCATTTT.

This CDR3 reads CASSLGPDRVNQPQHF. CDR3 DNA sequence: TGCGCCAGCAGCTTGGGGCCGGACAGGGTAAATCAGCCCCAGCATTTT. The chain recombines TRBV5-1 with TRBJ1-5; 8 bases line up with TRBD1. The germline V gene has CDR1 SGHRS and CDR2 YFSETQ. The CDR3 has 16 residues. J was trimmed by 4 bases and V by 0 bases; bases with no gene match: 6.

The chain couples TRBV28 to TRBJ2-3; D unclear. This CDR3 contains 14 residues. V was pared by 5 bases and J by 2 bases, with 11 bases between. Germline V lookup: CDR1 MDHEN, CDR2 SYDVKM. The CDR3 region has the DNA TGTGCCAGCAGTCACCCGCCTCCCACAGATACGCAGTATTTT. As protein: CASSHPPPTDTQYF.

The count of this clone is one. V usage is TRBV7-9 and J usage is TRBJ1-1; D may be TRBD1 (6 bases). Looked up from germline, CDR1 is SEHNR and CDR2 is FQNEAQ (reference sequence). The germline V and J ends were trimmed by 7 bases and 3 bases, with 15 bases remaining between them. The CDR3 consists of 14 residues. This CDR3 is CASTDRGGDTEAFF. CDR3 sequence (DNA): TGTGCCAGCACCGATAGGGGGGGGGACACTGAAGCTTTCTTT.

This clone showed up just a few times. The chain is built from TRBV7-9 and TRBJ2-3; D gene uncertain. The CDR3 covers 14 residues. With 0 bases removed from V and 0 bases from J, the gap between germline ends came to 4 bases. Germline-derived CDR1 and CDR2 are SEHNR and FQNEAQ (reference sequence). CDR3 in DNA: TGTGCCAGCAGCTTAGCGGGAAGCACAGATACGCAGTATTTT. It encodes CASSLAGSTDTQYF.

J is TRBJ1-5 and V is TRBV7-2, with D possibly TRBD1 on 6 matching bases. The CDR3 contains 14 residues. Germline CDR1 is SGHTA and CDR2 is FQGNSA. Trimming took off 1 base at V and 6 bases at J, with 10 bases between the two ends. The CDR3 bases are TGTGCCAGCAGCTTAGGGTGGGACACTCAGCCCCAGCATTTT. Translation gives CASSLGWDTQPQHF. Looking up the rest from reference TRBV7-2 and TRBJ1-5 gives the full variable domain: GAGVSQSPSNKVTEKGKDVELRCDPISGHTALYWYRQSLGQGLEFLIYFQGNSAPDKSGLPSDRFSAERTGGSVSTLTIQRTQQEDSAVYLCASSLGWDTQPQHFGDGTRLSIL.

The chain joins TRBV10-3 to TRBJ2-7; 9 bases align to TRBD2. The CDR3 consists of 17 residues. Per the germline V gene, CDR1 is ENHRY and CDR2 is SYGVKD. Trimming took 1 base from V and 3 from J; bases not matched to a gene: 10. In DNA, the CDR3 is TGTGCCATCAGTGAGTTTGGTCCCACGCGGGGGGGCTACGAGCAGTACGTC. It specifies CAISEFGPTRGGYEQYV.

The chain carries TRBV7-9 and TRBJ1-5, with unresolved D. CDR1 and CDR2 (germline): SEHNR, FQNEAQ (reference sequence). Trimming left V 4 bases short and J 4 bases short, with 8 bases between. This CDR3 spans 13 amino acids. The CDR3 spells CASSSQPNQPQHF. The DNA of the CDR3 is TGTGCCAGCAGCTCACAGCCTAATCAGCCCCAGCATTTT. The complete variable domain, with remaining parts taken from reference TRBV7-9 and TRBJ1-5, reads DTGVSQNPRHKITKRGQNVTFRCDPISEHNRLYWYRQTLGQGPEFLTYFQNEAQLEKSRLLSDRFSAERPKGSFSTLEIQRTEQGDSAMYLCASSSQPNQPQHFGDGTRLSIL.

This clone was seen once. This chain connects TRBV21-1 to TRBJ1-6; the listed D gene, TRBD1, was not tested against the DNA. TRBV21-1 has pseudogene status. This CDR3 is 15 amino acids long. CDR3 protein: CASTKGWTGSSPLHF. CDR3 in DNA: TGTGCCAGCACCAAAGGGTGGACAGGGTCTTCACCCCTCCACTTT.

In this sample, this clone turned up a few times. The chain has TRBV12-3 or TRBV12-4 and TRBJ2-5; 9 positions agree with TRBD2. The CDR3 length is 13 residues. Losses at the gene ends were 10 bases for V and 4 bases for J; bases not matched to a gene: 7. CDR3 sequence (DNA): TGTGCCACGGCGCTAGCGGGGACAGAGACCCAGTACTTC. Translating it yields CATALAGTETQYF.

The gene calls are TRBV5-1 and TRBJ1-2; D is undetermined. This CDR3 comprises 14 residues. The V end lost 0 bases, the J end lost 1 base, and 7 bases lay between the germline ends. Per the germline V gene, CDR1 is SGHRS and CDR2 is YFSETQ. CDR3 nucleotides: TGCGCCAGCAGCTTGGACGGGAATAACTATGGCTACACCTTC. Translated: CASSLDGNNYGYTF.

The V and J genes are TRBV19 and TRBJ2-1; D call uncertain. The germline gives CDR1 LNHDA, CDR2 SQIVND (reference sequence). Trimming removed 3 bases from V and 1 base from J, with 4 bases in between. The CDR3 contains 13 residues. The CDR3 loop is CASSISSYNEQFF. CDR3 in DNA: TGTGCCAGTAGTATCTCTTCCTACAATGAGCAGTTCTTC.

The CDR3 here is CASSLDGNQPQHF. CDR3 bases: TGTGCCAGCAGTTTGGATGGCAATCAGCCCCAGCATTTT. The chain carries TRBV28 and TRBJ1-5, with D hard to call. This CDR3 is 13 amino acids long. The V end was cut by 3 bases, the J end by 2 bases, with 5 bases between. CDR1 is MDHEN and CDR2 is SYDVKM in the germline V gene. The full variable domain, completed using reference TRBV28 and TRBJ1-5, is DVKVTQSSRYLVKRTGEKVFLECVQDMDHENMFWYRQDPGLGLRLIYFSYDVKMKEKGDIPEGYSVSREKKERFSLILESASTNQTSMYLCASSLDGNQPQHFGDGTRLSIL.

The chain couples TRBV5-1 to TRBJ2-3; the D call may be TRBD1 or TRBD2 (6 bases each). V was trimmed by 2 bases and J by 6 bases, leaving 10 bases between them. Germline V CDR1 and CDR2: SGHRS, YFSETQ. The CDR3 contains 13 residues. DNA for the CDR3: TGCGCCAGCAGCTTAAGGGGGGAGGATACGCAGTATTTT. Translating it yields CASSLRGEDTQYF.

The chain joins TRBV18 to TRBJ1-5; D is possibly TRBD1 (6 bases). The CDR3 runs 14 residues. V lost 2 bases to trimming and J lost 6 bases, with 11 bases between them. Germline CDR1 KGHSH, CDR2 LQKENI. The CDR3 is CASSPGAGAQPQHF. Written as DNA, the CDR3 is TGTGCCAGCTCACCAGGGGCAGGGGCTCAGCCCCAGCATTTT. Using reference TRBV18 and TRBJ1-5 for the parts outside the CDR3, the full variable domain is NAGVMQNPRHLVRRRGQEARLRCSPMKGHSHVYWYRQLPEEGLKFMVYLQKENIIDESGMPKERFSAEFPKEGPSILRIQQVVRGDSAAYFCASSPGAGAQPQHFGDGTRLSIL.

The genes are TRBV29-1 and TRBJ2-6; 9 nucleotides agree with TRBD1. The CDR3 sequence is 14 residues long. V shed 8 bases, J shed 4 bases, and the junction held 6 bases outside the gene matches. In germline, CDR1 is SQVTM, CDR2 ANQGSEA. This CDR3 is CSIGDRAGANVLTF. The DNA for the CDR3 is TGCAGCATCGGGGACAGGGCCGGGGCCAACGTCCTGACTTTC.

The V gene is TRBV28, the J gene TRBJ2-5, with a possible D match to TRBD2 (7 bases). The CDR3 is 17 amino acids. Germline assignment: CDR1 MDHEN and CDR2 SYDVKM. Deletions cut 7 bases from V and 5 bases from J, with 26 bases between. CDR3 residues: CASKTFGRRGPSETQYF. As DNA, the CDR3 is TGTGCCAGCAAGACTTTCGGTCGGCGGGGGCCTAGCGAGACCCAGTACTTC.

As regards this clone: The same CDR3 can be traced to other DNA sequences in this sample. The chain has TRBV7-9 and TRBJ1-1; D may be TRBD1 (5 bases). CDR3 length equals 15 residues. The V end was cut by 1 base, the J end by 1 base, with 10 bases between. Germline V CDR1 and CDR2: SEHNR, FQNEAQ (reference sequence). CDR3 region: CASSLGQGANTEAFF. The CDR3 nucleotides read TGTGCCAGCAGCTTAGGGCAAGGGGCGAACACTGAAGCTTTCTTT.

This chain joins TRBV5-8 and TRBJ1-2, with D maybe TRBD1 (5 bases). The CDR3 extends over 13 amino acids. Trimming removed 9 bases from V and 3 bases from J, with 15 bases in between. Per germline, CDR1 SGHTS and CDR2 YDEGEE. DNA of the CDR3: TGTGCCACCGGGGTCAGGGCCGACTATGGCTACACCTTC. This gives the protein CATGVRADYGYTF.

The table lists this clone with a count of one. The chain couples TRBV7-9 to TRBJ1-1, with 11 bases fitting TRBD1. Trimming removed 4 bases from V and 6 bases from J; junction bases left unmatched: 4. Per the germline V gene, CDR1 is SEHNR and CDR2 is FQNEAQ (reference sequence). This CDR3 has 14 amino acids. CDR3 DNA sequence: TGTGCCAGCAGCTCCGGGACAGGGGGGCCTGAAGCTTTCTTT. Its protein product is CASSSGTGGPEAFF.